A single sample gave rise to the 31 T cell receptor beta chains below, sequenced in a study of cytomegalovirus exposure and HLA in healthy donors. The PCR was carried out with 60 Vbeta primers and 13 Jbeta primers. The data were produced by immunoSEQ multiplex PCR, yet TCRdb's version contains in-frame clones alone and is incomplete. The sample lists some 140,000 clones, more than 70% seen once, with 2% to 2.5% in the top ten. Sequencing was done on a sample of PBMCs. The receptors were gathered from a man under 40 in good health and CMV-seronegative.

In this sample, this clone turned up a few times. This chain joins TRBV9 and TRBJ1-4; TRBD1 matches at 8 bases. The CDR3 runs to 14 residues. The V and J ends lost 1 base and 7 bases, in that order; junction bases with no gene match: 3. Germline V gene lookup returns CDR1 SGDLS and CDR2 YYNGEE. The CDR3 is CASSVQGASEKLFF. The DNA of the CDR3 is TGTGCCAGCAGCGTACAGGGGGCGAGTGAAAAACTGTTTTTT. Using reference TRBV9 and TRBJ1-4 for the parts outside the CDR3, the full variable domain is DSGVTQTPKHLITATGQRVTLRCSPRSGDLSVYWYQQSLDQGLQFLIQYYNGEERAKGNILERFSAQQFPDLHSELNLSSLELGDSALYFCASSVQGASEKLFFGSGTQLSVL.

The chain carries TRBV9 and TRBJ2-2, with 9 bases fitting TRBD2. V was pared by 0 bases and J by 3 bases, with 3 bases of the junction left unmatched. CDR3 length: 16 residues. CDR1 is SGDLS and CDR2 is YYNGEE in the germline V gene. CDR3 protein: CASSVDGLAYTGELFF. Here the CDR3 DNA reads TGTGCCAGCAGCGTAGATGGACTAGCGTACACCGGGGAGCTGTTTTTT.

The rearrangement links TRBV19 to TRBJ2-6; tentative D call: TRBD2 (6 bases). The CDR3 covers 14 residues. Germline V gene sequence: CDR1 LNHDA, CDR2 SQIVND (reference sequence). V was trimmed by 10 bases and J by 1 base, leaving 11 bases between them. CDR3 sequence: CATVGGSGANVLTF. The CDR3 bases are TGTGCCACGGTCGGGGGTTCTGGGGCCAACGTCCTGACTTTC.

This clone was observed a few times. The genes are TRBV6-1 and TRBJ1-5, with 8 bases lining up with TRBD1. There are 15 residues in the CDR3. Germline CDR1 is MNHNS and CDR2 is SASEGT. J gave up 2 bases and V 3 bases, and 3 bases lay outside the gene matches. Here the CDR3 DNA reads TGTGCCAGCAGTGACAGGGGGCCGGGCAATCAGCCCCAGCATTTT. It codes for CASSDRGPGNQPQHF.

The rearrangement joins TRBV7-3 to TRBJ1-2, with 10 nucleotides matching TRBD1. The germline V gene has CDR1 SGHTA and CDR2 FQGTGA. J was trimmed by 5 bases and V by 5 bases; bases with no gene match: 2. The CDR3 runs 13 residues. CDR3 sequence reads: CASSQGQGYGYTF. The DNA for the CDR3 is TGTGCCAGCAGCCAGGGACAGGGGTATGGCTACACCTTC.

The rearrangement links TRBV4-1 to TRBJ2-7, with D perhaps TRBD1 (5 bases). Germline CDR1 MGHRA, CDR2 YSYEKL. Trimming removed 2 bases at V and 7 bases at J, with 15 bases between. CDR3 length: 14 residues. As DNA, the CDR3 is TGCGCCAGCAGCCAACCTGGGGCGTGGCGGGAGCAGTACTTC. It translates to CASSQPGAWREQYF.

The V gene is TRBV5-1, the J gene TRBJ2-5, with 10 bases aligning to TRBD2. With V trimmed by 5 bases and J by 3 bases, 4 bases remained unmatched. Germline CDR1 reads SGHRS; CDR2 reads YFSETQ. There are 14 residues in the CDR3. In nucleotides, the CDR3 is TGCGCCAGCAGGGAGGGACTAGCGAAAGAGACCCAGTACTTC. It yields the protein CASREGLAKETQYF.

The rearrangement uses TRBV5-1 and TRBJ1-4; 10 bases map to TRBD1. Germline V lookup: CDR1 SGHRS, CDR2 YFSETQ. This CDR3 spans 15 amino acids. J gave up 8 bases and V 4 bases, and 8 bases lay outside the gene matches. CDR3 nucleotides: TGCGCCAGCAGCATAGGGACAGGGGAAAGAGAAAAACTGTTTTTT. Amino acids: CASSIGTGEREKLFF. Together with reference TRBV5-1 and TRBJ1-4, the CDR3 gives the full variable domain: KAGVTQTPRYLIKTRGQQVTLSCSPISGHRSVSWYQQTPGQGLQFLFEYFSETQRNKGNFPGRFSGRQFSNSRSEMNVSTLELGDSALYLCASSIGTGEREKLFFGSGTQLSVL.

V and J are TRBV19 and TRBJ2-1; a weak D match, TRBD1 (6 bases). CDR1 LNHDA and CDR2 SQIVND come from the germline V gene (reference sequence). The ends were cut back, 4 bases at V and 3 bases at J, with 16 bases in the middle. This CDR3 comprises 16 residues. CDR3: CASSKDRTAGYNEQFF. The CDR3 DNA follows: TGTGCCAGTAGTAAAGACAGGACAGCAGGCTACAATGAGCAGTTCTTC.

The chain employs TRBV18 and TRBJ1-1; TRBD1 is a possible D gene (5 bases). The germline V and J ends were trimmed by 0 bases and 1 base, with 12 bases remaining between them. CDR1 is KGHSH and CDR2 is LQKENI in the germline V gene. The CDR3 is made up of 16 amino acids. In nucleotides, the CDR3 is TGTGCCAGCTCACCACCTCGGCCGGGGGGGAACACTGAAGCTTTCTTT. This sequence encodes CASSPPRPGGNTEAFF. Using reference TRBV18 and TRBJ1-1 for the parts outside the CDR3, the full variable domain is NAGVMQNPRHLVRRRGQEARLRCSPMKGHSHVYWYRQLPEEGLKFMVYLQKENIIDESGMPKERFSAEFPKEGPSILRIQQVVRGDSAAYFCASSPPRPGGNTEAFFGQGTRLTVV.

The chain recombines TRBV10-3 with TRBJ2-4; 8 nucleotides align to TRBD1. V was clipped by 3 bases and J by 8 bases; unmatched bases: 9. The CDR3 is 15 residues long. Germline CDR1 ENHRY, CDR2 SYGVKD. The CDR3 nucleotides are TGTGCCATCAGTGACCCGACAGGGGTCGTTGACATTCAGTACTTC. Translation gives CAISDPTGVVDIQYF.

This chain connects TRBV15 to TRBJ2-1, with 9 bases lining up with TRBD2. The CDR3 extends over 16 amino acids. Germline V lookup: CDR1 LNHNV, CDR2 YYDKDF (reference sequence). Trimming at V came to 7 bases and at J to 7 bases, leaving 14 bases not matched to a gene. The CDR3 protein is CATTGVSGSGNNEQFF. DNA of the CDR3: TGTGCCACCACAGGCGTTAGCGGGAGCGGGAATAATGAGCAGTTCTTC. Drawing the rest from reference TRBV15 and TRBJ2-1, the complete variable domain is DAMVIQNPRYQVTQFGKPVTLSCSQTLNHNVMYWYQQKSSQAPKLLFHYYDKDFNNEADTPDNFQSRRPNTSFCFLDIRSPGLGDTAMYLCATTGVSGSGNNEQFFGPGTRLTVL.

V usage is TRBV27 and J usage is TRBJ1-6, with D unclear. V was shortened by 0 bases and J by 10 bases, with 7 bases between the two germline ends. The CDR3 has 13 residues. Looked up from germline, CDR1 is MNHEY and CDR2 is SMNVEV (reference sequence). The CDR3 DNA reads as TGTGCCAGCAGTTTATCAGGCGGGTCACCCCTCCACTTT. This codes for CASSLSGGSPLHF.

The genes are TRBV13 and TRBJ2-1, with TRBD2 matching over 11 bases. From germline, CDR1 is PRHDT and CDR2 FYEKMQ (reference sequence). Trimming at V came to 6 bases and at J to 4 bases, leaving 2 bases not matched to a gene. The CDR3 consists of 14 residues. CDR3 sequence reads: CASRTSGEYNEQFF. Here the CDR3 DNA reads TGTGCCAGCAGGACTAGCGGGGAGTACAATGAGCAGTTCTTC. Full variable domain (outside the CDR3, taken from reference TRBV13 and TRBJ2-1): AAGVIQSPRHLIKEKRETATLKCYPIPRHDTVYWYQQGPGQDPQFLISFYEKMQSDKGSIPDRFSAQQFSDYHSELNMSSLELGDSALYFCASRTSGEYNEQFFGPGTRLTVL.

This chain joins TRBV27 and TRBJ2-2, with D perhaps TRBD2 (5 bases). Per germline, CDR1 MNHEY and CDR2 SMNVEV (reference sequence). The CDR3 runs 15 residues. V was pared by 5 bases and J by 1 base, with 11 bases between. CDR3 DNA: TGTGCCAGCAGTAAGCGCCGGGGGAACACCGGGGAGCTGTTTTTT. This translates into CASSKRRGNTGELFF.

The chain is built from TRBV5-1 and TRBJ2-7; 8 nucleotides agree with TRBD2. The junction had 10 bases not matched to a gene; V was cut back by 6 bases and J by 5 bases. Germline CDR1 is SGHRS and CDR2 is YFSETQ. This CDR3 has 14 amino acids. Written as DNA, the CDR3 is TGCGCCAGCAAACCCGGGAGGGCCAGGGACGAGCAGTACTTC. Residues: CASKPGRARDEQYF.

The chain combines TRBV30 with TRBJ2-3; 10 bases are shared with TRBD1. Germline trimming cut 5 bases from V and 4 bases from J; bases unmatched to any gene: 9. Per germline, CDR1 GTSNPN and CDR2 SVGIG (reference sequence). This CDR3 is 15 amino acids long. Here the CDR3 DNA reads TGTGCCTGGGAATGGGGGACAGGGGAGGCAGATACGCAGTATTTT. The encoded protein is CAWEWGTGEADTQYF.

Here the CDR3 reads CAFDSSGANVLTF. The CDR3 region has the DNA TGTGCCTTCGACAGCTCTGGGGCCAACGTCCTGACTTTC. The chain couples TRBV30 to TRBJ2-6, with a tentative D call TRBD1 (5 bases). Germline V gene data show CDR1 as GTSNPN and CDR2 as SVGIG (reference sequence). The CDR3 totals 13 residues. V was trimmed by 7 bases and J by 0 bases, leaving 7 bases between them.

Turning to this clone: The sample carries other DNA sequences with the same CDR3. The chain uses TRBV6-5 and TRBJ2-7; the match to TRBD2 covers 7 bases. The CDR3 loop spans 15 amino acids. Per the germline V gene, CDR1 is MNHEY and CDR2 is SVGAGI. Trimming removed 0 bases from V and 1 base from J; junction bases left unmatched: 3. CDR3 sequence reads: CASSYSAGDSYEQYF. The CDR3 DNA reads as TGTGCCAGCAGTTACTCTGCGGGAGATTCCTACGAGCAGTACTTC.

The V gene is TRBV6-1, the J gene TRBJ2-2; D is possibly TRBD1 (6 bases). The CDR3 runs to 13 residues. Trimming left V 8 bases short and J 4 bases short, with 11 bases between. Per the germline V gene, CDR1 is MNHNS and CDR2 is SASEGT. CDR3 DNA: TGTGCCAGCGACCAGGGGTTCACCGGGGAGCTGTTTTTT. Translated, it gives CASDQGFTGELFF.

The chain links TRBV28 to TRBJ1-1, with 8 bases identical to TRBD1. The V gene end was trimmed by 2 bases and the J gene end by 7 bases; junction bases not matched to a gene: 3. The CDR3 consists of 13 residues. In germline, CDR1 is MDHEN, CDR2 SYDVKM. In nucleotides, the CDR3 is TGTGCCAGCAGTTTAGGGACAGGAGGTGAAGCTTTCTTT. Encoded protein: CASSLGTGGEAFF.

This clone was found once. This chain connects TRBV18 to TRBJ2-1; 7 nucleotides agree with TRBD1. The trim removed 3 bases at V and 4 bases at J, leaving 15 bases unmatched. This CDR3 spans 18 amino acids. Germline CDR1 KGHSH, CDR2 LQKENI. The CDR3 bases are TGTGCCAGCTCACCTCTTCGGGGCCCCAGGGGGTCATACAATGAGCAGTTCTTC. Translation gives CASSPLRGPRGSYNEQFF.

The V gene is TRBV27, the J gene TRBJ2-7, with TRBD2 matching 7 bases. V gave up 5 bases and J gave up 2 bases; unmatched junction bases: 3. CDR1 is MNHEY, CDR2 SMNVEV, per germline (reference sequence). This CDR3 has 13 residues. The CDR3 region has the DNA TGTGCCAGCAGTCCGCTAGCGGCCTACGAGCAGTACTTC. It codes for CASSPLAAYEQYF.

The chain carries TRBV18 and TRBJ2-2; weak D call: TRBD2 (7 bases). The CDR3 has 14 amino acids. Germline loops: CDR1 KGHSH, CDR2 LQKENI. The germline V and J ends were trimmed by 0 bases and 6 bases, with 8 bases remaining between them. DNA of the CDR3: TGTGCCAGCTCACCACCGGGGGGGCCCGGGGAGCTGTTTTTT. Its protein is CASSPPGGPGELFF.

The J gene is TRBJ2-7, the V gene TRBV5-4; D remains ambiguous. The CDR3 is 13 residues long. The V end was cut by 1 base, the J end by 3 bases, with 8 bases between. Germline-derived CDR1 and CDR2 are SGHNT and YYREEE (reference sequence). This CDR3 is CASSLYTDYEQYF. In nucleotides, the CDR3 is TGTGCCAGCAGCTTGTACACCGACTACGAGCAGTACTTC.

DNA for the CDR3: TGTGCCAGCAGTGAAGGGAGCGAGCAGTACTTC. Protein: CASSEGSEQYF. The chain carries TRBV6-1 and TRBJ2-7; no clear D. This CDR3 contains 11 residues. The V end lost 1 base, the J end lost 6 bases, and 4 bases lay between the germline ends. The germline CDR1 and CDR2 sequences are MNHNS and SASEGT.

The chain links TRBV7-9 to TRBJ2-2; 7 positions agree with TRBD1. From germline, CDR1 is SEHNR and CDR2 FQNEAQ (reference sequence). The CDR3 has 16 residues. Trimming removed 1 base from V and 1 base from J; junction bases left unmatched: 3. The CDR3: CASSLGDSMNTGELFF. In DNA form, the CDR3 reads TGTGCCAGCAGCTTAGGGGACAGTATGAACACCGGGGAGCTGTTTTTT. Complete variable domain (other parts from reference TRBV7-9 and TRBJ2-2): DTGVSQNPRHKITKRGQNVTFRCDPISEHNRLYWYRQTLGQGPEFLTYFQNEAQLEKSRLLSDRFSAERPKGSFSTLEIQRTEQGDSAMYLCASSLGDSMNTGELFFGEGSRLTVL.

The J gene is TRBJ2-7, the V gene TRBV2, with 7 bases that match TRBD1. J lost 5 bases, V lost 8 bases, and 12 bases had no gene match. CDR1 SNHLY and CDR2 FYNNEI come from the germline V gene. This CDR3 is 14 amino acids long. The CDR3 region has the DNA TGTGCCAGCCGGACAGGACGAGGTGTCAACGAGCAGTACTTC. As protein: CASRTGRGVNEQYF. Variable domain in full (rest from reference TRBV2 and TRBJ2-7): EPEVTQTPSHQVTQMGQEVILRCVPISNHLYFYWYRQILGQKVEFLVSFYNNEISEKSEIFDDQFSVERPDGSNFTLKIRSTKLEDSAMYFCASRTGRGVNEQYFGPGTRLTVT.

The rearrangement joins TRBV9 to TRBJ2-1; D is possibly TRBD2 (6 bases). With 4 bases removed from V and 3 bases from J, the gap between germline ends came to 11 bases. This CDR3 is 14 amino acids long. Per the germline V gene, CDR1 is SGDLS and CDR2 is YYNGEE. In nucleotides, the CDR3 is TGTGCCAGCAGCCGGGAGCATCTCTACAATGAGCAGTTCTTC. Translating gives CASSREHLYNEQFF.

CDR3 coding DNA: TGTGCCAGCTCACCTAGCGCTTCCACAGATACGCAGTATTTT. It specifies CASSPSASTDTQYF. This chain connects TRBV18 to TRBJ2-3; D is perhaps TRBD2 (5 bases). Germline lookup yields CDR1 KGHSH and CDR2 LQKENI. V was clipped by 3 bases and J by 2 bases, with 9 bases between them. The CDR3 loop spans 14 amino acids.

This clone was observed a handful of times. The chain has TRBV21-1 and TRBJ2-7; the listed D gene, TRBD2, was not tested against the DNA. TRBV21-1 is an annotated pseudogene. This CDR3 contains 15 residues. CDR3 DNA sequence: TGTGCCAGCAACCAAGCGGGAGGCGATATTTACGAGCAGTACTTC. This translates into CASNQAGGDIYEQYF.